Below, 4 T cell receptor beta chains from the same sample are listed, as sequenced in a study of identical twins. MiXCR, run by TCRdb on the 5' RACE reads, gives a single entry per CDR3 protein. The top ten hold around 1.5% of the sample, which has hundreds of thousands of distinct CDR3 sequences, 10% to 15% seen once. A further study also used this sample, focusing on yellow fever vaccine responses in identical twins.

The sample was PBMCs. These receptor sequences come from a woman aged 18-35 years in good health.

The CDR3 DNA reads TGCAGTGCCCCACCCTGGGTGGGACCCTACAATGAGCAGTTCTTC. Amino acid sequence: CSAPPWVGPYNEQFF. This chain links TRBV20-1 with TRBJ2-1; D possibly uses TRBD1 or TRBD2 (5 bases each). The CDR3 extends over 15 amino acids. Germline loops: CDR1 DFQATT, CDR2 SNEGSKA (reference sequence). V was shortened by 6 bases and J by 2 bases, with 17 bases between the two germline ends.

This clonotype was seen many times. V and J are TRBV9 and TRBJ1-1, with D maybe TRBD1 (5 bases). Trimming stripped 0 bases from V and 1 base from J, with 7 bases between. From germline, CDR1 is SGDLS and CDR2 YYNGEE. The CDR3 sequence is 14 residues long. The CDR3 protein is CASSVVTENTEAFF. The CDR3 DNA follows: TGTGCCAGCAGCGTAGTGACAGAGAACACTGAAGCTTTCTTT.

This clonotype has at least ten counts. This chain links TRBV24-1 with TRBJ2-5, with 8 bases identical to TRBD1. V was clipped by 3 bases and J by 4 bases; unmatched bases: 6. The CDR3 runs 15 residues. Germline lookup yields CDR1 KGHDR and CDR2 SFDVKD. The DNA of the CDR3 is TGTGCCACCAGTGATGACACAGGGGGGCGAGAGACCCAGTACTTC. Translation gives CATSDDTGGRETQYF.

J is TRBJ2-2 and V is TRBV5-6; TRBD2 aligns across 10 bases. Germline V CDR1 and CDR2: SGHDT, YYEEEE. V was clipped by 4 bases and J by 5 bases; unmatched bases: 11. The CDR3 is made up of 17 amino acids. The CDR3 reads CASSPLGLATGTGELFF. The CDR3 DNA reads as TGTGCCAGCAGCCCCCTGGGACTAGCGACGGGGACCGGGGAGCTGTTTTTT.